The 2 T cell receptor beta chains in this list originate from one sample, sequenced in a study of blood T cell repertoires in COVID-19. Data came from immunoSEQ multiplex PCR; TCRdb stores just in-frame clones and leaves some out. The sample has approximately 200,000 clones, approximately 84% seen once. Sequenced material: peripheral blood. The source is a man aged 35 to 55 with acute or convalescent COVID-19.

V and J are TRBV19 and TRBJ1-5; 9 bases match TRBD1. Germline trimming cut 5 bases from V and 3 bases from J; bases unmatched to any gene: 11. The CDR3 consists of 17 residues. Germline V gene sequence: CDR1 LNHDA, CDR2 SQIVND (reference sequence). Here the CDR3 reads CASSPRDRAYSNQPQHF. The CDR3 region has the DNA TGTGCCAGTAGTCCGCGGGACAGGGCGTACTCCAATCAGCCCCAGCATTTT.

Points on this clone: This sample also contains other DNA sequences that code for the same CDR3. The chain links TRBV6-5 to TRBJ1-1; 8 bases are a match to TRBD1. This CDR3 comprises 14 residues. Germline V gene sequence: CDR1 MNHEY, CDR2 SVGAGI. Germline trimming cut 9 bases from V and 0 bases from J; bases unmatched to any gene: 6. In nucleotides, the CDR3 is TGTGCCAGTTCCCGACAGGGGATGAACACTGAAGCTTTCTTT. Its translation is CASSRQGMNTEAFF.